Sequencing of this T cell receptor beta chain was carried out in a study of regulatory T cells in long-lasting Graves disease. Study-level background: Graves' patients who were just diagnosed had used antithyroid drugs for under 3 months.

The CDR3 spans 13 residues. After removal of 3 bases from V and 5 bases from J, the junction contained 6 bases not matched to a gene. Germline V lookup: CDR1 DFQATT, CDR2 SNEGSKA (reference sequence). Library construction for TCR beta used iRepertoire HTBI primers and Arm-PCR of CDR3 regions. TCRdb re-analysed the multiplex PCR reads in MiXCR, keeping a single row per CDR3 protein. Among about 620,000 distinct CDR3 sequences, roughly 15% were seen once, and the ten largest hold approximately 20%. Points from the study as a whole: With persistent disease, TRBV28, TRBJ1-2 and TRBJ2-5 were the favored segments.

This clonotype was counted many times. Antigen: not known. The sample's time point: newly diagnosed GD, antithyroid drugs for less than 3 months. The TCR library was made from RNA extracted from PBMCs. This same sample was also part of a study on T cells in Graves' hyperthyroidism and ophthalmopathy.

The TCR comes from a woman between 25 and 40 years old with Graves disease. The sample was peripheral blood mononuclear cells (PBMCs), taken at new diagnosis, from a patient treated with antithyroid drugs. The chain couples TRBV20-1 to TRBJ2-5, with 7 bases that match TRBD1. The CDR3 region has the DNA TGCAGTGCTAGCGCCGGGACAGAGGAGACCCAGTACTTC. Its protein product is CSASAGTEETQYF.